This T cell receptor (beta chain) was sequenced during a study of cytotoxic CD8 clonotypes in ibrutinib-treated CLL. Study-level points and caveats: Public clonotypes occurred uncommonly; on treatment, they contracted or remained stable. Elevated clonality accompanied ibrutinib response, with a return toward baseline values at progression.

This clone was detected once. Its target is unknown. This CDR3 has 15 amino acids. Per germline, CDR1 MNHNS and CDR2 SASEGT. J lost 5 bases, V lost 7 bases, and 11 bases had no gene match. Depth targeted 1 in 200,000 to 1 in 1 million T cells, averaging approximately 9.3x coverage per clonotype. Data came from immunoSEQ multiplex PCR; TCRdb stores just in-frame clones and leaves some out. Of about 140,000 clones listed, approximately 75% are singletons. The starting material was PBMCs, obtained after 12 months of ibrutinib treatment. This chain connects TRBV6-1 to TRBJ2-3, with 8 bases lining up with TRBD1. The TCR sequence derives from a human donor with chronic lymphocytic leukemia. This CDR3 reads CASNIKGQVIDTQYF. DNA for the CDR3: TGTGCCAGCAACATAAAGGGACAGGTCATAGATACGCAGTATTTT.